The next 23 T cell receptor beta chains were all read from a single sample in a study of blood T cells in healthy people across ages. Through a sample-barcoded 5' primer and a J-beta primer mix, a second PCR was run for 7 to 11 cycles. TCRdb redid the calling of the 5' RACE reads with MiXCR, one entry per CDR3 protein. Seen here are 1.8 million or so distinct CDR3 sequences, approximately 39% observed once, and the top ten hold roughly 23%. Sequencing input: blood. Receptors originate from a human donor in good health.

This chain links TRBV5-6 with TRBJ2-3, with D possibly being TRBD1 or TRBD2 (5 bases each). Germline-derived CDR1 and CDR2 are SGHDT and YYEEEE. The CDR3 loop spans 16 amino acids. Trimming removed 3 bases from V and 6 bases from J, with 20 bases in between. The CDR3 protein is CASSSRDGPVWDTQYF. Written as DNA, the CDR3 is TGTGCCAGCAGCTCCCGGGACGGCCCGGTTTGGGATACGCAGTATTTT.

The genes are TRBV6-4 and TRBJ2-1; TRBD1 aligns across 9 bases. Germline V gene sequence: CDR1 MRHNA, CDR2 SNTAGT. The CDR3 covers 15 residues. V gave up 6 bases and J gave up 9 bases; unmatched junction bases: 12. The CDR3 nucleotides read TGTGCCAGCAGCCCCTTCGGGACAGGGATGACTGAGCAGTTCTTC. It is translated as CASSPFGTGMTEQFF.

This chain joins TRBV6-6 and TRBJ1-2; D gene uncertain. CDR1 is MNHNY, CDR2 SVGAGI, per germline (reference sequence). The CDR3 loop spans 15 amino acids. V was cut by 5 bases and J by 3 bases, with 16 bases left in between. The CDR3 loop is CASSPPGRVHYGYTF. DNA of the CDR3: TGTGCCAGCAGTCCCCCTGGAAGGGTACACTATGGCTACACCTTC.

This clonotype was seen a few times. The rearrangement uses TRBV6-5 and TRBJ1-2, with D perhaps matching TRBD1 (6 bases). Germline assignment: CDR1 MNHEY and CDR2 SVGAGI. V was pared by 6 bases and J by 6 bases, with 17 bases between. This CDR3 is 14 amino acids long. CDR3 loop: CASSPQGNRNGYTF. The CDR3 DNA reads TGTGCCAGCAGCCCCCAGGGGAATCGGAATGGCTACACCTTC.

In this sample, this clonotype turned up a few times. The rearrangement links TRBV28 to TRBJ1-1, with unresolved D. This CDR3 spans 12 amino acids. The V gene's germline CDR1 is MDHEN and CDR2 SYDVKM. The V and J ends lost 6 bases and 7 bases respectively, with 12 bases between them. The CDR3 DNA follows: TGTGCCAGCAGCCGCGCTGGGTATGAAGCTTTCTTT. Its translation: CASSRAGYEAFF. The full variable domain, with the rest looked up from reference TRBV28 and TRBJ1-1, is DVKVTQSSRYLVKRTGEKVFLECVQDMDHENMFWYRQDPGLGLRLIYFSYDVKMKEKGDIPEGYSVSREKKERFSLILESASTNQTSMYLCASSRAGYEAFFGQGTRLTVV.

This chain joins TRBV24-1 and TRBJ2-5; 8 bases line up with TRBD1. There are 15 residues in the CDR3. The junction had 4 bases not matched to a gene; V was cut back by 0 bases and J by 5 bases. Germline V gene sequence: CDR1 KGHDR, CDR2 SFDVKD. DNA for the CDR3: TGTGCCACCAGTGATTTGACAGGGGGAGAGGAGACCCAGTACTTC. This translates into CATSDLTGGEETQYF.

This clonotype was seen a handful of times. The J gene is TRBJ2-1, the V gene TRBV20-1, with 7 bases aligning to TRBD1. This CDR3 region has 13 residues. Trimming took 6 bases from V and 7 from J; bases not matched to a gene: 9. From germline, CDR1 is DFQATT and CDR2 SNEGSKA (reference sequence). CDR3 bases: TGCAGTGCAACCGGGACAGCAAGAAATGAGCAGTTCTTC. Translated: CSATGTARNEQFF.

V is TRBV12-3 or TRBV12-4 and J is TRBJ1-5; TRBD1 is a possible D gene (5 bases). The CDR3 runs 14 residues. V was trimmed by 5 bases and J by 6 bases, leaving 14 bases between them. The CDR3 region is CASSLGGVAQPQHF. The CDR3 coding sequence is TGTGCCAGCAGTCTTGGGGGGGTAGCTCAGCCCCAGCATTTT.

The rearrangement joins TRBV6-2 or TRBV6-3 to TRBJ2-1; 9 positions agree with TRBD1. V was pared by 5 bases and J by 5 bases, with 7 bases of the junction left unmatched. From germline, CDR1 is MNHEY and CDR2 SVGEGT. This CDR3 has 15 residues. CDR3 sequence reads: CASSTPGQGDNEQFF. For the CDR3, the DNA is TGTGCCAGCAGTACGCCGGGACAGGGTGACAATGAGCAGTTCTTC.

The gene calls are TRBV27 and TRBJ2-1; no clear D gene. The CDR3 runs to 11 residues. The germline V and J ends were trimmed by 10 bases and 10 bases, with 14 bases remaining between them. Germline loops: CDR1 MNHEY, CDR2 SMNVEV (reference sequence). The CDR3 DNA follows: TGTGCCACCCTATCGGCCGGGGAGCAGTTCTTC. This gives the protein CATLSAGEQFF.

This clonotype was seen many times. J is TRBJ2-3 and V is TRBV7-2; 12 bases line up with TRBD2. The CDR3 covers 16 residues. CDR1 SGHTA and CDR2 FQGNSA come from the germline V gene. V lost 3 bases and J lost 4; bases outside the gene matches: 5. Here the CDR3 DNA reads TGTGCCAGCAGCTTTCAACTAGCGGGGGGATCAGATACGCAGTATTTT. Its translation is CASSFQLAGGSDTQYF.

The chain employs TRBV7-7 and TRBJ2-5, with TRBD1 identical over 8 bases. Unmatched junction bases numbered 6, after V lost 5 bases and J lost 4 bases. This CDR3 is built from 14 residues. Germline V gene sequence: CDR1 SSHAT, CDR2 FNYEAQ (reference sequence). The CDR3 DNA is TGTGCCAGCAGCCCCCAGACAGGGGCAGAGACCCAGTACTTC. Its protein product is CASSPQTGAETQYF.

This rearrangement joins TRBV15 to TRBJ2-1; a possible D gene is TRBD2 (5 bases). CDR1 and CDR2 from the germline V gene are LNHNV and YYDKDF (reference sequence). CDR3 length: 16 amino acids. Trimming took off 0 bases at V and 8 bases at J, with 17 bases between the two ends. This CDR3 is CATSRDRVLVKDEQFF. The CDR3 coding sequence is TGTGCCACCAGCAGAGATCGAGTACTAGTCAAGGATGAGCAGTTCTTC. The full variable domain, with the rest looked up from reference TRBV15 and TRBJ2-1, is DAMVIQNPRYQVTQFGKPVTLSCSQTLNHNVMYWYQQKSSQAPKLLFHYYDKDFNNEADTPDNFQSRRPNTSFCFLDIRSPGLGDTAMYLCATSRDRVLVKDEQFFGPGTRLTVL.

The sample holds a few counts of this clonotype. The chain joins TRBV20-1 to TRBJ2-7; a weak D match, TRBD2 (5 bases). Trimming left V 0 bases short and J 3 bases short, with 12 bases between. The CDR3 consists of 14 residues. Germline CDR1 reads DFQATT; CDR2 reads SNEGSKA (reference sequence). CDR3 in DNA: TGCAGTGCTAGAGATCCGGGGAAGGACTACGAGCAGTACTTC. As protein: CSARDPGKDYEQYF.

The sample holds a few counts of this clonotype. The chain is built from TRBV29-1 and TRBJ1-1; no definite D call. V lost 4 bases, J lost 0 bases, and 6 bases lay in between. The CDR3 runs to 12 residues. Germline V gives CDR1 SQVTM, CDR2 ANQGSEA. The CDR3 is CSVGTLNTEAFF. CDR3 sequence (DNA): TGCAGCGTTGGTACTTTGAACACTGAAGCTTTCTTT. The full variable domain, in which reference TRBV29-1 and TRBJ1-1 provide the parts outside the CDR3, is SAVISQKPSRDICQRGTSLTIQCQVDSQVTMMFWYRQQPGQSLTLIATANQGSEATYESGFVIDKFPISRPNLTFSTLTVSNMSPEDSSIYLCSVGTLNTEAFFGQGTRLTVV.

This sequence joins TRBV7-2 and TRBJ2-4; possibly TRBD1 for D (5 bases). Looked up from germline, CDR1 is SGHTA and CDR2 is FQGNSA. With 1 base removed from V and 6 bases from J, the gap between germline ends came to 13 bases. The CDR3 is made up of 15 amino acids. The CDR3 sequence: CASSLVTQGRNIQYF. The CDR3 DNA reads TGTGCCAGCAGCTTAGTTACCCAGGGTAGAAACATTCAGTACTTC.

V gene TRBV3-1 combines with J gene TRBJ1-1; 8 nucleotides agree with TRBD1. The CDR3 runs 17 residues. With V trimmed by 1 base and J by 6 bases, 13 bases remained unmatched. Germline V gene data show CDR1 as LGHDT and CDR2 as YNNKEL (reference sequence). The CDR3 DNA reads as TGTGCCAGCAGCCAAGCCCCCCAGGGGGCGTTAATGGCTGAAGCTTTCTTT. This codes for CASSQAPQGALMAEAFF.

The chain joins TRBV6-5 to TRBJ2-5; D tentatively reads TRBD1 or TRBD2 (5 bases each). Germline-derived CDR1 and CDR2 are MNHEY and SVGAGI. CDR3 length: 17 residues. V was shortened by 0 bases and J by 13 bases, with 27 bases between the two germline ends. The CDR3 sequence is CASSYSGTLEVSYERYF. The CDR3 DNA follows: TGTGCCAGCAGTTACTCTGGGACGCTGGAGGTGTCCTACGAGCGGTACTTC.

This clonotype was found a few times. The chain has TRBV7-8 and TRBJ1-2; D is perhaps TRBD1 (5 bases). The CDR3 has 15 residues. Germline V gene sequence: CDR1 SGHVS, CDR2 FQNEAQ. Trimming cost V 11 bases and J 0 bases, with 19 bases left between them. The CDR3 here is CAGGAGHVSNYGYTF. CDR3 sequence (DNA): TGTGCCGGAGGGGCAGGGCACGTTTCTAACTATGGCTACACCTTC. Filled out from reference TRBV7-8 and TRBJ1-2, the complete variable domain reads GAGVSQSPRYKVAKRGQDVALRCDPISGHVSLFWYQQALGQGPEFLTYFQNEAQLDKSGLPSDRFFAERPEGSVSTLKIQRTQQEDSAVYLCAGGAGHVSNYGYTFGSGTRLTVV.

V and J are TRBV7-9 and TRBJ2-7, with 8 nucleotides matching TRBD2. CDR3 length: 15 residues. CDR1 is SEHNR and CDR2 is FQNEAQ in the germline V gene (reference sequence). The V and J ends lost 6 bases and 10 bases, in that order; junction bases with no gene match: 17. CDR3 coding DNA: TGTGCCAGCAGGTACCGCGGGGGGCCTCTGGAGACTCAGTACTTC. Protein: CASRYRGGPLETQYF.

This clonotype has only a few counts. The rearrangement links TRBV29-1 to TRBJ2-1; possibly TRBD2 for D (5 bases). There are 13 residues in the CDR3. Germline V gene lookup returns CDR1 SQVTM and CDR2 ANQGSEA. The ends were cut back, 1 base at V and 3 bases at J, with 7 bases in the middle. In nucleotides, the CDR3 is TGCAGCGTTGAAGGGACTCTCTACAATGAGCAGTTCTTC. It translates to CSVEGTLYNEQFF.

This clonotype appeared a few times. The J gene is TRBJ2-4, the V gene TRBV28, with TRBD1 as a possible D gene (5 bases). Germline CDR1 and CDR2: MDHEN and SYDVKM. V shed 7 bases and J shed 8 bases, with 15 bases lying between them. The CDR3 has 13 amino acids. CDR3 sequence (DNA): TGTGCCAGCATAGGATCAGGGTGGGACATTCAGTACTTC. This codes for CASIGSGWDIQYF. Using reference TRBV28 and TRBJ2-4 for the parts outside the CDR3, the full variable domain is DVKVTQSSRYLVKRTGEKVFLECVQDMDHENMFWYRQDPGLGLRLIYFSYDVKMKEKGDIPEGYSVSREKKERFSLILESASTNQTSMYLCASIGSGWDIQYFGAGTRLSVL.

The CDR3 DNA reads TGTGCCAGCAGTTACTCGGGGGCGGGGAATGAGCAGTACTTC. Translated: CASSYSGAGNEQYF. V usage is TRBV6-5 and J usage is TRBJ2-1; perhaps D is TRBD1 or TRBD2 (6 bases each). The DNA end is a closer match to TRBJ2-7, so the J assignment may be wrong. From germline, CDR1 is MNHEY and CDR2 SVGAGI. The CDR3 length is 14 residues.